Listed here are 22 T cell receptor beta chains from one sample, sequenced in a study of monozygotic twins with inflammatory bowel disease. No DNA is given; TCRdb re-called the 5' RACE reads and lists each CDR3 protein once. This sample's clone table lists 330,000 or so distinct CDR3 sequences. Specimen: blood. The receptors stem from a human donor with ulcerative colitis or Crohn's disease, or a healthy co-twin of an affected twin (not recorded which).

This rearrangement joins TRBV9 to TRBJ1-6; TCRdb calls TRBD1, which cannot be checked without DNA. The germline gives CDR1 SGDLS, CDR2 YYNGEE. This CDR3 spans 15 amino acids. CDR3 sequence: CASSADREYGSPLHF.

The gene calls are TRBV6-5 and TRBJ1-1. This CDR3 contains 14 residues. Germline V gene lookup returns CDR1 MNHEY and CDR2 SVGAGI. The CDR3: CASSYMAASTEAFF.

The V gene is TRBV12-3 or TRBV12-4, the J gene TRBJ1-4; TCRdb gives TRBD1 as the D gene, but with no DNA this cannot be confirmed. The CDR3 extends over 16 amino acids. The CDR3 region is CASRRSGQGANEKLFF.

The chain combines TRBV19 with TRBJ2-7; TCRdb's assignment of TRBD1 cannot be checked, as there is no DNA. The germline CDR1 and CDR2 sequences are LNHDA and SQIVND (reference sequence). The CDR3 totals 14 residues. This CDR3 reads CATRKADNSYEQYF.

The genes are TRBV20-1 and TRBJ2-7; the TRBD1 assignment by TCRdb is unverifiable without DNA. CDR3 length: 15 amino acids. Germline V CDR1 and CDR2: DFQATT, SNEGSKA (reference sequence). The CDR3 sequence is CSARSSRTGAHEQYF.

The chain uses TRBV5-1 and TRBJ2-1. Germline V gene data show CDR1 as SGHRS and CDR2 as YFSETQ. This CDR3 has 15 amino acids. The CDR3 loop is CASSSGESTYNEQFF.

The J gene is TRBJ2-1, the V gene TRBV10-3; TCRdb returns TRBD2, unconfirmable since there is no DNA. The CDR3 length is 15 residues. Germline V gives CDR1 ENHRY, CDR2 SYGVKD. The CDR3 loop is CAISESLAGGGEQFF.

The chain combines TRBV4-3 with TRBJ2-1; with no DNA, the TCRdb D assignment of TRBD2 cannot be verified. The germline gives CDR1 LGHNA, CDR2 YSLEER. The CDR3 length is 18 residues. CDR3 in amino acids: CASSPGTRGNSVNNEQFF.

The chain has TRBV5-1 and TRBJ2-7; TCRdb names TRBD1, which stays unverified in the absence of DNA. In germline, CDR1 is SGHRS, CDR2 YFSETQ. This CDR3 has 15 amino acids. CDR3 sequence: CASSLSPGQNCEQYF.

The chain is built from TRBV7-3 and TRBJ2-2; without DNA, the TCRdb call of TRBD1 cannot be checked. CDR3 size: 17 residues. Germline CDR1 and CDR2: SGHTA and FQGTGA. CDR3 protein: CASSLDRDRGATGELFF. Full variable domain (remainder filled in from reference TRBV7-3 and TRBJ2-2): GAGVSQTPSNKVTEKGKYVELRCDPISGHTALYWYRQSLGQGPEFLIYFQGTGAADDSGLPNDRFFAVRPEGSVSTLKIQRTERGDSAVYLCASSLDRDRGATGELFFGEGSRLTVL.

The chain joins TRBV27 to TRBJ2-1; the D gene TCRdb calls, TRBD1, cannot be checked with no DNA. CDR3 length equals 17 residues. Germline loops: CDR1 MNHEY, CDR2 SMNVEV (reference sequence). The chain's CDR3 is CATFGTAVQSSYNEQFF.

V gene TRBV28 combines with J gene TRBJ2-3; TCRdb gives TRBD2 as the D gene, but with no DNA this cannot be confirmed. From germline, CDR1 is MDHEN and CDR2 SYDVKM. This CDR3 has 15 amino acids. The chain's CDR3 is CASSLIEGGSDTQYF. The full variable domain, rest sourced from reference TRBV28 and TRBJ2-3, is DVKVTQSSRYLVKRTGEKVFLECVQDMDHENMFWYRQDPGLGLRLIYFSYDVKMKEKGDIPEGYSVSREKKERFSLILESASTNQTSMYLCASSLIEGGSDTQYFGPGTRLTVL.

The chain carries TRBV28 and TRBJ2-5; the TCRdb D gene call, TRBD1, has no DNA to confirm it. There are 11 residues in the CDR3. Germline-derived CDR1 and CDR2 are MDHEN and SYDVKM. The chain's CDR3 is CASRRRETQYF.

V and J are TRBV20-1 and TRBJ2-3; TCRdb lists TRBD1, though no DNA is available to test this call. The CDR3 runs 14 residues. Germline V gives CDR1 DFQATT, CDR2 SNEGSKA (reference sequence). The CDR3: CSARDGTGTDTQYF.

The V and J genes are TRBV10-3 and TRBJ2-2; TCRdb picks TRBD1, but there is no DNA to check that call. The CDR3 length is 14 residues. CDR1 is ENHRY and CDR2 is SYGVKD in the germline V gene. The chain's CDR3 is CAIKGDRYTGELFF.

The V call is TRBV9, the J call TRBJ1-2; TCRdb reports TRBD1, a call that lacks DNA to check it against. Germline V gives CDR1 SGDLS, CDR2 YYNGEE. The CDR3 consists of 15 residues. The CDR3 here is CASSVGGSPYYGYTF.

This chain joins TRBV12-3 or TRBV12-4 and TRBJ1-1. This CDR3 region has 13 residues. CDR3 in amino acids: CASSLRAGTEAFF.

This rearrangement joins TRBV3-1 to TRBJ1-2. The CDR3 sequence is 11 residues long. Germline V gene sequence: CDR1 LGHDT, CDR2 YNNKEL (reference sequence). The CDR3 loop reads CASSQDRGYTF.

The V gene is TRBV21-1, the J gene TRBJ2-7; checking the TCRdb D call of TRBD2 is not possible without DNA. TRBV21-1 is recorded as a pseudogene. This CDR3 is 18 amino acids long. The CDR3 protein is CASSKTWGTSGRENEQYF.

The rearrangement joins TRBV5-1 to TRBJ2-3; TCRdb outputs TRBD2, but without DNA this stays unchecked. The CDR3 is 14 amino acids. CDR1 SGHRS and CDR2 YFSETQ come from the germline V gene. The CDR3: CASSPEGPPDTQYF.

This chain links TRBV28 with TRBJ1-2; TCRdb reports TRBD1, a call that lacks DNA to check it against. This CDR3 region has 13 residues. In germline, CDR1 is MDHEN, CDR2 SYDVKM. This CDR3 reads CASSSGQGKGYTF.

The chain links TRBV7-9 to TRBJ1-6; TCRdb proposes TRBD1, but this gene call is untestable without DNA. The CDR3 spans 14 residues. The germline CDR1 and CDR2 sequences are SEHNR and FQNEAQ (reference sequence). Here the CDR3 reads CASSRQGQISPLHF. Full variable domain (outside the CDR3, taken from reference TRBV7-9 and TRBJ1-6): DTGVSQNPRHKITKRGQNVTFRCDPISEHNRLYWYRQTLGQGPEFLTYFQNEAQLEKSRLLSDRFSAERPKGSFSTLEIQRTEQGDSAMYLCASSRQGQISPLHFGNGTRLTVT.